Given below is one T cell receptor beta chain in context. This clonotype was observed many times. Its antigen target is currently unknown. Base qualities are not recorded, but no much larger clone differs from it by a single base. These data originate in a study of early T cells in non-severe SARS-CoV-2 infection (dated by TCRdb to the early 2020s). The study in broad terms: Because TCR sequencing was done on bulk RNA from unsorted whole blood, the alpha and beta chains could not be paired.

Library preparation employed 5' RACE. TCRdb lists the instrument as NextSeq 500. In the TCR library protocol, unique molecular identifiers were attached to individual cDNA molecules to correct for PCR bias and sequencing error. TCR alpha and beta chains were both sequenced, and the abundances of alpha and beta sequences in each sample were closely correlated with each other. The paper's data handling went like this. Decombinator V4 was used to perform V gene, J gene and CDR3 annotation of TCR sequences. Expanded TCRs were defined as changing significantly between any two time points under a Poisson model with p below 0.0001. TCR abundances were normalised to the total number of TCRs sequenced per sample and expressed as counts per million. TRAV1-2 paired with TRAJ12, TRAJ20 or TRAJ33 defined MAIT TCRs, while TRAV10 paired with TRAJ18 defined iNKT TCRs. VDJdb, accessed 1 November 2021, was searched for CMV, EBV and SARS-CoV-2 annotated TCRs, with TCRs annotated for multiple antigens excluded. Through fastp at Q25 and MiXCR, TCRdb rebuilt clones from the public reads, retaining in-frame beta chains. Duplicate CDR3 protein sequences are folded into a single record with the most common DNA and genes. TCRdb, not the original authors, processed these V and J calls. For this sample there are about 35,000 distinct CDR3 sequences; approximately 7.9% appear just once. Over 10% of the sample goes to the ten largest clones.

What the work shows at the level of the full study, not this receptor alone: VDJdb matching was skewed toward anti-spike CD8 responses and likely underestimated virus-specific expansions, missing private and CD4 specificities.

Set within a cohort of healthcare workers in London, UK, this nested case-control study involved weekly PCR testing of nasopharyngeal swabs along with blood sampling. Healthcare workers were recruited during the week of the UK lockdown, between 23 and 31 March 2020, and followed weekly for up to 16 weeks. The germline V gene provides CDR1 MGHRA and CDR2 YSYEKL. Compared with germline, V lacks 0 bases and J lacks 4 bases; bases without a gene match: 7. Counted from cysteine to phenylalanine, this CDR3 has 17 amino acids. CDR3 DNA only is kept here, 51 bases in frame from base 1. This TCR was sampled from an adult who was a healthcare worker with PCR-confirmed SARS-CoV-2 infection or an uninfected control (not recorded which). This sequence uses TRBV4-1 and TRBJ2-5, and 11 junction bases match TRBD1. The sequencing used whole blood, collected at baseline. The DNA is TGCGCCAGCAGCCAAGATCCGGGACAGGGGGGACGAGAGACCCAGTACTTC. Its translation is CASSQDPGQGGRETQYF.